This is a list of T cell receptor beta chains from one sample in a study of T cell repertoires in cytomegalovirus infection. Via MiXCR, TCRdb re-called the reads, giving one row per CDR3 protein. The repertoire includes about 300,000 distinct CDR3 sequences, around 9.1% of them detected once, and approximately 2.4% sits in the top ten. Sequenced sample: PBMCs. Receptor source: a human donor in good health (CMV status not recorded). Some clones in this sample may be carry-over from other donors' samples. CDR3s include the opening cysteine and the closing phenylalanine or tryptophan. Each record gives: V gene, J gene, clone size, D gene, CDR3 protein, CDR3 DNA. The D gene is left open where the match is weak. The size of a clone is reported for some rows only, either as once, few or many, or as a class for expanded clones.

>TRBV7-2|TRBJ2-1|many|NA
CASSSLANEQFF
TGTGCCAGCAGCTCTTTAGCCAATGAGCAGTTCTTC
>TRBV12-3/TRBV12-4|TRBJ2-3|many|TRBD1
CASSQGQGASTDTQYF
TGTGCCAGCAGCCAAGGACAGGGGGCAAGCACAGATACGCAGTATTTT
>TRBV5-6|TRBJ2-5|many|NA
CASSFPQVETQYF
TGTGCCAGCAGCTTCCCACAGGTGGAGACCCAGTACTTC
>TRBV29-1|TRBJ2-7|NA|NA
CSVEVRRRREQYF
TGCAGCGTTGAAGTCAGGAGGCGACGCGAGCAGTACTTC
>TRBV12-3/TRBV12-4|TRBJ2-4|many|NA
CASSLKGLPAKNIQYF
TGTGCCAGCAGTTTAAAAGGTTTACCAGCCAAAAACATTCAGTACTTC
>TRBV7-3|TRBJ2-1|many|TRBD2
CASSPVLAGAGNEQFF
TGTGCCAGCAGCCCTGTCCTAGCGGGGGCAGGGAATGAGCAGTTCTTC
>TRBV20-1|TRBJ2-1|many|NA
CSARGPSSYNEQFF
TGCAGTGCTAGAGGCCCTAGCTCCTACAATGAGCAGTTCTTC
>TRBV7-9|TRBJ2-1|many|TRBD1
CASIGTGGSLKFRGEQFF
TGTGCCAGCATCGGGACAGGGGGCTCCCTTAAGTTCCGAGGTGAGCAGTTCTTC
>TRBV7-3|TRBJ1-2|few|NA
CASSLVGGDNYGYTF
TGTGCCAGCAGCTTAGTCGGGGGGGATAACTATGGCTACACCTTC
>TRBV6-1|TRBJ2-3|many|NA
CASSEAYRREYF
TGTGCCAGCAGTGAAGCGTACAGACGGGAGTATTTT
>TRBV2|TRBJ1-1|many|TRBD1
CASSGSRTGVGAFF
TGTGCCAGCAGTGGGTCTCGGACAGGGGTGGGAGCTTTCTTT
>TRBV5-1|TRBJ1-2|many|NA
CASSRLESYGYTF
TGCGCCAGCAGCAGACTCGAGAGCTATGGCTACACCTTC
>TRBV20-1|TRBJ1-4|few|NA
CSARERQGGEKLFF
TGCAGTGCTAGAGAGCGGCAGGGAGGCGAAAAACTGTTTTTT
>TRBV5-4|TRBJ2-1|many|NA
CASSLDTVYNEQFF
TGTGCCAGCAGCTTGGATACAGTCTACAATGAGCAGTTCTTC
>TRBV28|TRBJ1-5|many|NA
CASSLMVGNQPQHF
TGTGCCAGCAGTTTAATGGTAGGCAATCAGCCCCAGCATTTT
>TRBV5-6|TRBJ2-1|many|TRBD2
CASSSAGGPFNEQFF
TGTGCCAGCAGCTCAGCGGGGGGGCCGTTCAATGAGCAGTTCTTC
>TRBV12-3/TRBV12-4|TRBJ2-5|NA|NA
CASTLGVQETQYF
TGTGCCAGCACCCTCGGGGTCCAAGAGACCCAGTACTTC
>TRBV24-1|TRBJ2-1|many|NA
CATSDSGSPRYNEQFF
TGTGCCACCAGTGATTCTGGGTCACCTAGGTACAATGAGCAGTTCTTC
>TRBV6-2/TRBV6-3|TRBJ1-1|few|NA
CASSYLARDGNTEAFF
TGTGCCAGCAGTTACCTAGCCAGGGACGGAAACACTGAAGCTTTCTTT
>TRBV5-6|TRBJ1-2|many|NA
CASSLRQYDYTF
TGTGCCAGCAGCTTGAGGCAGTATGACTACACCTTC
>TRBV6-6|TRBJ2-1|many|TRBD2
CASRSGTSGGTVYNEQFF
TGTGCCAGCAGATCCGGGACTAGCGGGGGAACCGTCTACAATGAGCAGTTCTTC
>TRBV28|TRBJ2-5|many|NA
CASSLAGAKETQYF
TGTGCCAGCAGTTTAGCGGGGGCCAAAGAGACCCAGTACTTC
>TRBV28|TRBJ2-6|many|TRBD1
CASTTPGQRGANVLTF
TGTGCCAGCACCACACCGGGACAGCGGGGGGCCAACGTCCTGACTTTC
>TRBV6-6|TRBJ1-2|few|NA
CASTRTAPNDGYTF
TGTGCCAGCACCCGGACAGCCCCGAACGATGGCTACACCTTC
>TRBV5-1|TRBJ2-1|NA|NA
CASSPTGDFYNEQFF
TGCGCCAGCAGCCCGACAGGAGATTTCTACAATGAGCAGTTCTTC
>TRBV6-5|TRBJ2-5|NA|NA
CASSYWGPGETQYF
TGTGCCAGCAGTTACTGGGGCCCGGGGGAGACCCAGTACTTC
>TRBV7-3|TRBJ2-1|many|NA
CASMLVAASYNEQFF
TGTGCCAGCATGCTTGTAGCGGCCTCCTACAATGAGCAGTTCTTC
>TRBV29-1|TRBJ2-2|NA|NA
CSVRGAGELFF
TGCAGCGTTCGGGGAGCCGGGGAGCTGTTTTTT
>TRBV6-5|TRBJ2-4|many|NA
CASSYSQNIAKNIQYF
TGTGCCAGCAGTTACTCTCAGAATATAGCCAAAAACATTCAGTACTTC
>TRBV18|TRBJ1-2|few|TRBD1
CASSLRGATGDYGYTF
TGTGCCAGCTCGCTCAGAGGGGCGACAGGGGACTATGGCTACACCTTC
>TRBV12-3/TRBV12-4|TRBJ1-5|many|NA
CASSLEGKGQPQHF
TGTGCCAGCAGTTTAGAGGGGAAAGGTCAGCCCCAGCATTTT
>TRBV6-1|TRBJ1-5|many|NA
CASNFRGNQPQHF
TGTGCCAGCAATTTCAGGGGAAATCAGCCCCAGCATTTT
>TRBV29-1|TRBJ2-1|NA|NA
CSVAYSSYNEQFF
TGCAGCGTTGCCTATAGCTCCTACAATGAGCAGTTCTTC
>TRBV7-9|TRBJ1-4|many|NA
CASSPLNEKLFF
TGTGCCAGCAGCCCCTTGAATGAAAAACTGTTTTTT
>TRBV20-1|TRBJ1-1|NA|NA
CSAPRVTEAFF
TGCAGTGCCCCCCGGGTGACTGAAGCTTTCTTT
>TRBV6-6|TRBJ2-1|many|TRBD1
CASYGTGLTEQFF
TGTGCCAGTTACGGGACAGGGTTAACTGAGCAGTTCTTC
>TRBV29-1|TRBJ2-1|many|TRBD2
CSVEGLYFSSGGYNEQFF
TGCAGCGTTGAAGGACTATATTTCTCTAGCGGGGGATACAATGAGCAGTTCTTC
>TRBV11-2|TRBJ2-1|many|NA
CASSFPRTNEQFF
TGTGCCAGCAGCTTCCCACGAACCAATGAGCAGTTCTTC
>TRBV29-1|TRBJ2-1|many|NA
CSARAYNEQFF
TGCAGCGCCAGGGCCTACAATGAGCAGTTCTTC
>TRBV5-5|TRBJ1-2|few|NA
CASSLDGGRFYGYTF
TGTGCCAGCAGCTTGGACGGGGGAAGGTTCTATGGCTACACCTTC
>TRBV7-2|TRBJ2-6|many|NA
CASSLGRRSGANVLTF
TGTGCCAGCAGCTTAGGACGGAGGTCTGGGGCCAACGTCCTGACTTTC
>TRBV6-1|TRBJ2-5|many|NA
CASSELVAQYF
TGTGCCAGCAGTGAACTTGTTGCCCAGTACTTC
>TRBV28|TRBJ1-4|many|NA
CASSQTTNEKLFF
TGTGCCAGCAGTCAAACGACCAATGAAAAACTGTTTTTT